The next 15 T cell receptor beta chains were all read from a single sample in a study of T cell responses to AZD1222 COVID-19 vaccine. Sequenced by immunoSEQ multiplex PCR; TCRdb stores in-frame clones only, minus some. Of some 100,000 clones listed, 92% are singletons. The sequencing here drew on peripheral blood, taken 28 days after the second AZD1222 dose. The receptor set was obtained from an adult who received the AZD1222 COVID-19 vaccine.

This clone occurred a few times. The V and J genes are TRBV27 and TRBJ1-6, with D maybe TRBD1 (6 bases). V was trimmed by 3 bases and J by 9 bases, leaving 12 bases between them. Germline CDR1 reads MNHEY; CDR2 reads SMNVEV (reference sequence). The CDR3 spans 14 residues. The CDR3 DNA reads TGTGCCAGCAGTTTTTCAGGGGCCGGTTCACCCCTCCACTTT. Translated: CASSFSGAGSPLHF.

J is TRBJ1-1 and V is TRBV30, with D possibly TRBD1 on 5 matching bases. The CDR3 runs to 15 residues. V was pared by 4 bases and J by 1 base, with 16 bases between. Germline V gene lookup returns CDR1 GTSNPN and CDR2 SVGIG (reference sequence). CDR3 nucleotide sequence: TGTGCCTGGATTGGGGGACTAGTCTGGAACACTGAAGCTTTCTTT. Amino acids: CAWIGGLVWNTEAFF. Together with reference TRBV30 and TRBJ1-1, the CDR3 gives the full variable domain: SQTIHQWPATLVQPVGSPLSLECTVEGTSNPNLYWYRQAAGRGLQLLFYSVGIGQISSEVPQNLSASRPQDRQFILSSKKLLLSDSGFYLCAWIGGLVWNTEAFFGQGTRLTVV.

CDR3 loop: CASSLSGNQETQYF. In nucleotides, the CDR3 is TGTGCCAGCTCACTTTCGGGGAACCAAGAGACCCAGTACTTC. The chain joins TRBV18 to TRBJ2-5; the D gene is possibly TRBD2 (5 bases). Trimming removed 4 bases at V and 0 bases at J, with 9 bases between. Germline V gene data show CDR1 as KGHSH and CDR2 as LQKENI. The CDR3 covers 14 residues. The whole variable domain, filled in from reference TRBV18 and TRBJ2-5, reads NAGVMQNPRHLVRRRGQEARLRCSPMKGHSHVYWYRQLPEEGLKFMVYLQKENIIDESGMPKERFSAEFPKEGPSILRIQQVVRGDSAAYFCASSLSGNQETQYFGPGTRLLVL.

The gene calls are TRBV2 and TRBJ1-1, with a tentative D call TRBD1 (5 bases). Trimming removed 3 bases at V and 0 bases at J, with 11 bases between. The CDR3 is 15 amino acids. Germline V gene data show CDR1 as SNHLY and CDR2 as FYNNEI. In nucleotides, the CDR3 is TGTGCCAGCAGTGAGGGCGGGACGGTGAACACTGAAGCTTTCTTT. It specifies CASSEGGTVNTEAFF.

The chain carries TRBV6-5 and TRBJ2-3; D remains ambiguous. This CDR3 region has 13 residues. With 4 bases removed from V and 3 bases from J, the gap between germline ends came to 8 bases. CDR1 MNHEY and CDR2 SVGAGI come from the germline V gene. DNA for the CDR3: TGTGCCAGCAGTTGGAGAAGAACAGATACGCAGTATTTT. It encodes CASSWRRTDTQYF.

The rearrangement joins TRBV15 to TRBJ1-4, with D perhaps matching TRBD1 (6 bases). V lost 1 base and J lost 3, with 18 bases in between. Germline CDR1 and CDR2: LNHNV and YYDKDF (reference sequence). The CDR3 loop spans 18 amino acids. Here the CDR3 DNA reads TGTGCCACCAGCAGAGGGGCAGGCAGGGGAAGACCTAATGAAAAACTGTTTTTT. This encodes CATSRGAGRGRPNEKLFF.

The CDR3 region has the DNA TGTGCCACCAGCAATGATGTAGGGAACGGACAGTACTTC. Translation: CATSNDVGNGQYF. V is TRBV15 and J is TRBJ2-4; no firm D call. The V end was cut by 4 bases, the J end by 13 bases, with 17 bases between. The CDR3 runs 13 residues. Looked up from germline, CDR1 is LNHNV and CDR2 is YYDKDF (reference sequence).

The chain recombines TRBV27 with TRBJ2-7; 9 nucleotides align to TRBD1. In germline, CDR1 is MNHEY, CDR2 SMNVEV (reference sequence). The CDR3 is made up of 14 amino acids. V was clipped by 2 bases and J by 4 bases; unmatched bases: 3. CDR3 sequence reads: CASSLGTGPYEQYF. The CDR3 DNA reads as TGTGCCAGCAGTTTAGGGACAGGGCCTTACGAGCAGTACTTC.

This rearrangement joins TRBV19 to TRBJ1-1; D perhaps matches TRBD1 (6 bases). V was clipped by 5 bases and J by 4 bases, with 23 bases between them. The germline V gene encodes CDR1 LNHDA and CDR2 SQIVND (reference sequence). The CDR3 length is 17 residues. Written as DNA, the CDR3 is TGTGCCAGTAGTGTCCTAAGGGGGGGCGCGACGGGCACTGAAGCTTTCTTT. It yields the protein CASSVLRGGATGTEAFF.

V usage is TRBV4-3 and J usage is TRBJ1-2, with 9 bases that match TRBD1. The junction had 8 bases not matched to a gene; V was cut back by 4 bases and J by 2 bases. CDR3 size: 16 residues. CDR1 is LGHNA, CDR2 YSLEER, per germline. The CDR3 DNA sequence: TGCGCCAGCAGCCGGACGGATGGACAGGGGAACTATGGCTACACCTTC. Protein sequence: CASSRTDGQGNYGYTF.

The CDR3 sequence is CASSLSLGGGTGELFF. CDR3 in DNA: TGTGCCAGCAGCTTGTCCCTCGGTGGAGGCACCGGGGAGCTGTTTTTT. The V gene is TRBV7-3, the J gene TRBJ2-2; tentative D call: TRBD2 (5 bases). This CDR3 is 16 amino acids long. V dropped 3 bases and J dropped 4 bases, with 15 bases sitting between them. Per the germline V gene, CDR1 is SGHTA and CDR2 is FQGTGA.

V gene TRBV7-2 combines with J gene TRBJ1-5; D is unclear. The CDR3 is 12 residues long. V lost 2 bases and J lost 4, with 3 bases in between. Germline lookup yields CDR1 SGHTA and CDR2 FQGNSA. The CDR3 here is CASSLPNQPQHF. The CDR3 DNA reads TGTGCCAGCAGCTTACCGAATCAGCCCCAGCATTTT.

This clone was seen only once. The rearrangement uses TRBV6-5 and TRBJ1-5, with a tentative D call TRBD1 (6 bases). V dropped 7 bases and J dropped 3 bases, with 10 bases sitting between them. The CDR3 is 13 residues long. From germline, CDR1 is MNHEY and CDR2 SVGAGI. The CDR3 here is CASIGQINQPQHF. The CDR3 nucleotides read TGTGCCAGCATTGGACAGATCAATCAGCCCCAGCATTTT.

V is TRBV10-3 and J is TRBJ1-3; D unclear. Trimming took off 0 bases at V and 4 bases at J, with 7 bases between the two ends. The germline CDR1 and CDR2 sequences are ENHRY and SYGVKD. The CDR3 spans 14 residues. As DNA, the CDR3 is TGTGCCATCAGTGAGTCGATAGAGGGAAACACCATATATTTT. This codes for CAISESIEGNTIYF.

The chain joins TRBV6-4 to TRBJ2-2, with D maybe TRBD2 (5 bases). From germline, CDR1 is MRHNA and CDR2 SNTAGT. The CDR3 has 13 amino acids. Between the trimmed V and J ends, which lost 6 bases and 7 bases, there was a span of 12 bases. This CDR3 reads CASSESGNGELFF. The CDR3 bases are TGTGCCAGCAGCGAGTCGGGGAACGGGGAGCTGTTTTTT.